This TCR beta chain is from a study of blood T cell repertoires in COVID-19 (dated by TCRdb to between 2020 and 2021). Describing the broader study: The collaborator samples originated in the United States, Italy and Spain and spanned the acute and convalescent phases of COVID-19. The material from the prospective study consisted of cDNA or gDNA derived from T cells, B-cell-depleted T cells, or PBMCs. The dataset comprised deeply sampled blood TCRbeta repertoires from subjects exposed to, actively infected with, or recovered from COVID-19. A freely available public database, intended as a resource for researchers studying the immune response to SARS-CoV-2, is where the repertoires were released. The samples were drawn from the first 160 participants of the ongoing ImmuneRACE study and from some 1,300 subjects provided by 6 global collaborators. The sample metadata nearly always contained a de-identified subject ID, COVID-19 status, age in years and sex. HLA class I and class II types, where available, came from metadata supplied by the sample provider rather than from assay-based typing. Broader findings and caveats from the paper: The amount of clinical and demographic metadata varied by source and participant and was provided uncurated.

Measured from the cysteine to the phenylalanine, the CDR3 is 13 residues long. CDR3 DNA only is kept here, 39 bases in frame from base 1. V loses 1 base, J loses 1 base, and the germline ends lie 4 bases apart. Via the germline V gene, CDR1 is SGHTA and CDR2 FQGNSA. TCRbeta CDR3 regions were amplified from genomic DNA by means of the immunoSEQ Assay, a bias-controlled multiplex PCR. On the study's bioinformatics: Nucleated cell counts per sample were estimated from amplification of reference gene primers within the assay. Sequence reads were collapsed and filtered to measure the absolute abundance of every unique TCRbeta CDR3 rearrangement. For each sample, productive Simpson clonality was calculated by taking the square root of Simpson's diversity index across productive rearrangements. TCRdb stores this immuneACCESS table with in-frame sequences only. Part of the clones is absent; in the studies checked, under half of the shortfall reflects unresolved V genes, and no reason is known for the rest. That table gives V, J and clone size, and the DNA gave D and trimming. The sample data list 200,000 to 250,000 clones, and 70% to 90% of these were observed just once. In total, the top ten clones hold approximately 12% of the sample.

In the case of this clone: Its antigen remains undetermined. Base-call qualities are not available, and no considerably larger clone is one nucleotide away.

Another Seattle source contributed samples from volunteer blood donors who had recovered from COVID-19. Each collaborating institution followed its own protocols to collect whole blood in K2EDTA tubes. For TCRbeta analysis, collaborators shipped samples in one of three forms: frozen whole blood, isolated PBMCs, or DNA extracted from either of those sample types. The sequencing input was peripheral blood. This sequence originates from a woman younger than 30 who had recovered from COVID-19. The chain is made from TRBV7-2 and TRBJ1-1; the D gene is not confidently resolved. The CDR3 corresponds to CASSLERNTEAFF. The sequenced DNA is TGTGCCAGCAGCTTAGAGAGGAACACTGAAGCTTTCTTT.